This note documents a single T cell receptor (beta chain) sequence. Its cognate antigen is unknown. Clones were read by immunoSEQ multiplex PCR, and TCRdb kept only the in-frame ones, dropping some. The sample consists of about 50,000 clones, approximately 80% of them appearing once. These data belong to a study of a mutant IDH1 vaccine in newly diagnosed glioma. Stated time point: week 47, end of study. All doses held 300 ug of mutant IDH1 20-mer peptide, with topical imiquimod. Patients received eight vaccinations in weeks 1, 3, 5, 7, 11, 15, 19, 23. CDR1 and CDR2 from the germline V gene are SGHTA and FQGNSA. The CDR3 runs 17 residues. V lost 3 bases and J lost 0, with 12 bases in between.

The genes are TRBV7-2 and TRBJ1-6; unclear D gene. The source is a woman aged 40-49 years with glioma. Some clones in this sample may be carry-over from other donors' samples. The sample was PBMCs, taken from a glioma patient whose treatment included an IDH1 peptide vaccine. The CDR3 spells CASSLTSYSSYNSPLHF. CDR3 DNA sequence: TGTGCCAGCAGCTTGACATCCTACAGCTCCTATAATTCACCCCTCCACTTT.